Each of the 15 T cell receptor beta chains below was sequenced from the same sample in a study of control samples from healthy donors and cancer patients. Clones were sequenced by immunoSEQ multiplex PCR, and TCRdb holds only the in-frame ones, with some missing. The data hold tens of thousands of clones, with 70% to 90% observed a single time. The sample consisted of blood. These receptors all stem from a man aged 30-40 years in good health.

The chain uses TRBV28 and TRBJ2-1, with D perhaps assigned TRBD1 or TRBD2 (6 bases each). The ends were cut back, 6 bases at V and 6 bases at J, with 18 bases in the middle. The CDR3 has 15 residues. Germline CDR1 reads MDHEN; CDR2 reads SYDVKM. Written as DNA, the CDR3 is TGTGCCAGCAGCCAAACAGGGAGGCTAGGCAATGAGCAGTTCTTC. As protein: CASSQTGRLGNEQFF.

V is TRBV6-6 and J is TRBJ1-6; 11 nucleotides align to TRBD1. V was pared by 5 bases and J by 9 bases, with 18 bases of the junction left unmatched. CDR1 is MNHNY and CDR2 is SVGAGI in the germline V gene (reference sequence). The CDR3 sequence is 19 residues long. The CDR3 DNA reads TGTGCCAGCAGTCGGATAATTCGGGGACAGGGGGGTTCCGTTTCACCCCTCCACTTT. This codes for CASSRIIRGQGGSVSPLHF.

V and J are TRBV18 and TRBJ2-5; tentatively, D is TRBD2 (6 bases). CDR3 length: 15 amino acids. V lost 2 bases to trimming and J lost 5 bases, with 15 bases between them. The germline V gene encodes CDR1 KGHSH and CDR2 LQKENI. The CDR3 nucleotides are TGTGCCAGCTCACCAGGGAGGTTAGGTCGCGAGACCCAGTACTTC. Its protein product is CASSPGRLGRETQYF.

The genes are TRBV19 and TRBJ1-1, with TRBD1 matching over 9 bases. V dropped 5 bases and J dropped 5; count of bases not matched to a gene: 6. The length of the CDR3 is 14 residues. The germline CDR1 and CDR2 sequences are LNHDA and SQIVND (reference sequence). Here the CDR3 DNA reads TGTGCCAGTAGTTTCACAGGGGGCACAACTGAAGCTTTCTTT. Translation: CASSFTGGTTEAFF.

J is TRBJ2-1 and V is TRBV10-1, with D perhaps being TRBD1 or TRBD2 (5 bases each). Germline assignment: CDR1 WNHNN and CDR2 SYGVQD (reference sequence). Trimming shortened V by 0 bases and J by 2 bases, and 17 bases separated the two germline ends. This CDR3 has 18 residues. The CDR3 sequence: CASSESGTLTATYNEQFF. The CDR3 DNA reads TGCGCCAGCAGTGAGTCCGGGACCCTTACCGCAACCTACAATGAGCAGTTCTTC.

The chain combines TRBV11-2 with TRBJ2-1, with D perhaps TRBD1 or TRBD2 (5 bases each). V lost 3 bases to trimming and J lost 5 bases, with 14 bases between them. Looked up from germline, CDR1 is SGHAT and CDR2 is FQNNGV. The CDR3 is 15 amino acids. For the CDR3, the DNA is TGTGCCAGCAGCTTTGAGGGGAACGGTGACAATGAGCAGTTCTTC. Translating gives CASSFEGNGDNEQFF.

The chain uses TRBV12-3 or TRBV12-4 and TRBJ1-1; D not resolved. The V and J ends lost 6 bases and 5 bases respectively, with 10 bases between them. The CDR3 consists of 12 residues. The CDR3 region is CASSPTPTEAFF. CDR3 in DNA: TGTGCCAGCAGCCCTACGCCAACTGAAGCTTTCTTT.

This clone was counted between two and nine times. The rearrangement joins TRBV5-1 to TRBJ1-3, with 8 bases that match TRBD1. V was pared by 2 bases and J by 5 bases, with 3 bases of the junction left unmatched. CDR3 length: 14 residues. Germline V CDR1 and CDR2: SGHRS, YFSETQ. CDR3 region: CASSLGQGRNTIYF. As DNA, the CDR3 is TGCGCCAGCAGCTTAGGACAGGGCCGAAACACCATATATTTT. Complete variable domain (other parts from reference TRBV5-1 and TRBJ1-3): KAGVTQTPRYLIKTRGQQVTLSCSPISGHRSVSWYQQTPGQGLQFLFEYFSETQRNKGNFPGRFSGRQFSNSRSEMNVSTLELGDSALYLCASSLGQGRNTIYFGEGSWLTVV.

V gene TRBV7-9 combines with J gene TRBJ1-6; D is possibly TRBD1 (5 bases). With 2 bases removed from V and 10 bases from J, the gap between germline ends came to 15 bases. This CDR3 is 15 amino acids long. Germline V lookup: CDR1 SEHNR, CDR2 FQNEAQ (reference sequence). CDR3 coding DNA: TGTGCCAGCAGCTTAAAGTCAGGGTTGCGATCACCCCTCCACTTT. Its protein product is CASSLKSGLRSPLHF. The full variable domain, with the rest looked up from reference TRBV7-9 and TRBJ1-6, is DTGVSQNPRHKITKRGQNVTFRCDPISEHNRLYWYRQTLGQGPEFLTYFQNEAQLEKSRLLSDRFSAERPKGSFSTLEIQRTEQGDSAMYLCASSLKSGLRSPLHFGNGTRLTVT.

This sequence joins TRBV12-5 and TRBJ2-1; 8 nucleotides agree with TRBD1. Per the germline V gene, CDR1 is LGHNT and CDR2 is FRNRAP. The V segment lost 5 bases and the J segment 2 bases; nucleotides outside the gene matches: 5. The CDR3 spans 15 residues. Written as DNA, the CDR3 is TGTGCTAGTGGTCCTGGACAGGGTACCTACAATGAGCAGTTCTTC. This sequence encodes CASGPGQGTYNEQFF.

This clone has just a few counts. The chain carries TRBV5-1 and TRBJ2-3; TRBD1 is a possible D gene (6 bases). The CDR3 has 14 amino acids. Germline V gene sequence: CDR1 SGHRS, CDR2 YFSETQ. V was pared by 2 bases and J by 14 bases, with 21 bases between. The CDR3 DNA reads TGCGCCAGCAGCTTCGGGGCAGGGGACAATTCGGTGTATTTT. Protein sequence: CASSFGAGDNSVYF.

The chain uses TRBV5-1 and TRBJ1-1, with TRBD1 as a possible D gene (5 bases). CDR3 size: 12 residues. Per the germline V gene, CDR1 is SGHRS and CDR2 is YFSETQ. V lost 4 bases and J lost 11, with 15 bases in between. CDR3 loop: CASSNPGLGAFF. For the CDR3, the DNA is TGCGCCAGCAGCAATCCGGGGCTTGGGGCTTTCTTT.

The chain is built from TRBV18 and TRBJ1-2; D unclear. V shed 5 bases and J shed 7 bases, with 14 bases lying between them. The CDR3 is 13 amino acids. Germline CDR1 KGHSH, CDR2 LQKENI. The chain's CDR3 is CASSTTGRRGYTF. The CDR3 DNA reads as TGTGCCAGCTCAACCACCGGACGGCGTGGCTACACCTTC.

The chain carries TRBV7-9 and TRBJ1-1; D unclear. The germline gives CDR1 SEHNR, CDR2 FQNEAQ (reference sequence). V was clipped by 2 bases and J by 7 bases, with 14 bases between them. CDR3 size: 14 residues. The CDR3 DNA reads TGTGCCAGCAGCTTAAGCTGGCAGTTGAGTGAAGCTTTCTTT. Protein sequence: CASSLSWQLSEAFF.

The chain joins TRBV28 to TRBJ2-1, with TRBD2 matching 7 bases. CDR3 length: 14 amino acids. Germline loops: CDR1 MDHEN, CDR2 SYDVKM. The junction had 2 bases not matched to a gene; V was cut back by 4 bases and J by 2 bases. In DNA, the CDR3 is TGTGCCAGCAGTTGGGACTACGCCTACAATGAGCAGTTCTTC. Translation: CASSWDYAYNEQFF.